The 30 T cell receptor beta chains given below trace back to one sample, sequenced in a study of shared clonotypes between healthy human individuals. Assay: immunoSEQ multiplex PCR; the TCRdb copy retains only in-frame clones and omits some. The sample lists some 2,000,000 clones; about 94% were seen once. Naive CD8 cells comprised CD45RO-negative, CCR7-positively selected cells, excluding terminally differentiated effector memory CD45RA+ cells. Specimen: naive CD8+ T cells sorted from blood. The receptors were sampled from a man aged 18 to 29 in good health.

The chain couples TRBV2 to TRBJ2-7, with D tentatively TRBD1 or TRBD2 (5 bases each). Trimming stripped 9 bases from V and 7 bases from J, with 19 bases between. The germline gives CDR1 SNHLY, CDR2 FYNNEI. The CDR3 has 13 residues. The CDR3 reads CASSRDGDGEQYF. For the CDR3, the DNA is TGTGCCAGTTCGAGGGACGGGGATGGTGAGCAGTACTTC. The variable domain in full, completed from reference TRBV2 and TRBJ2-7, reads EPEVTQTPSHQVTQMGQEVILRCVPISNHLYFYWYRQILGQKVEFLVSFYNNEISEKSEIFDDQFSVERPDGSNFTLKIRSTKLEDSAMYFCASSRDGDGEQYFGPGTRLTVT.

V usage is TRBV4-1 and J usage is TRBJ2-7, with D possibly matching TRBD1 (7 bases). Trimming stripped 0 bases from V and 5 bases from J, with 11 bases between. The CDR3 covers 14 residues. The V gene's germline CDR1 is MGHRA and CDR2 YSYEKL. In nucleotides, the CDR3 is TGCGCCAGCAGCCAAGATGCAGGGGGGAACGAGCAGTACTTC. Translated, it gives CASSQDAGGNEQYF.

This chain connects TRBV6-1 to TRBJ2-6; D possibly corresponds to TRBD1 (5 bases). V was clipped by 7 bases and J by 1 base, with 11 bases between them. The CDR3 spans 15 residues. The germline V gene has CDR1 MNHNS and CDR2 SASEGT. The CDR3 sequence is CASTNQGSGANVLTF. The CDR3 region has the DNA TGTGCCAGCACCAATCAGGGTTCTGGGGCCAACGTCCTGACTTTC.

The chain is built from TRBV6-6 and TRBJ1-5; 8 nucleotides agree with TRBD1. Germline CDR1 MNHNY, CDR2 SVGAGI (reference sequence). With 6 bases clipped from V and 7 bases from J, the junction kept 5 bases outside the gene matches. The CDR3 sequence is 13 residues long. CDR3 DNA sequence: TGTGCCAGCAGAATGACAGGGGAGCAGCCCCAGCATTTT. It codes for CASRMTGEQPQHF.

The chain uses TRBV4-1 and TRBJ2-7, with 8 bases identical to TRBD1. The CDR3 has 16 residues. In germline, CDR1 is MGHRA, CDR2 YSYEKL. J lost 6 bases, V lost 3 bases, and 13 bases had no gene match. Here the CDR3 reads CASSHPQMRGTGEQYF. For the CDR3, the DNA is TGCGCCAGCAGCCACCCCCAAATGAGGGGGACAGGCGAGCAGTACTTC.

This clone came up once. V gene TRBV13 combines with J gene TRBJ2-3; D unclear. This CDR3 comprises 14 residues. Trimming took 8 bases from V and 0 from J, leaving 12 bases between them. Germline CDR1 is PRHDT and CDR2 is FYEKMQ (reference sequence). The CDR3 loop is CASPRAPSTDTQYF. For the CDR3, the DNA is TGTGCCAGCCCCCGGGCCCCTAGCACAGATACGCAGTATTTT.

The chain is built from TRBV30 and TRBJ2-7; D is unresolved. This CDR3 contains 10 residues. Between the trimmed V and J ends, which lost 0 bases and 6 bases, there was a span of 3 bases. Germline V gene lookup returns CDR1 GTSNPN and CDR2 SVGIG (reference sequence). CDR3 protein: CAWSVLEQYF. In DNA form, the CDR3 reads TGTGCCTGGAGTGTCCTCGAGCAGTACTTC.

The J gene is TRBJ2-5, the V gene TRBV27, with D possibly TRBD2 on 5 matching bases. This CDR3 contains 15 residues. The V gene's germline CDR1 is MNHEY and CDR2 SMNVEV (reference sequence). Trimming took off 6 bases at V and 2 bases at J, with 16 bases between the two ends. As DNA, the CDR3 is TGTGCCAGCAGGGTGTGGGGAGAGCAACAAGAGACCCAGTACTTC. Translated: CASRVWGEQQETQYF.

The chain links TRBV27 to TRBJ2-3; 12 bases line up with TRBD2. This CDR3 comprises 16 residues. V lost 3 bases and J lost 3; bases outside the gene matches: 4. In germline, CDR1 is MNHEY, CDR2 SMNVEV (reference sequence). This CDR3 is CASSFRTSGITDTQYF. The CDR3 coding sequence is TGTGCCAGCAGTTTCCGGACTAGCGGGATAACAGATACGCAGTATTTT.

To note about this clone: This sample includes further DNA sequences coding for the same CDR3. The V and J genes are TRBV6-5 and TRBJ2-7; 7 positions agree with TRBD1. V lost 0 bases and J lost 3; bases outside the gene matches: 2. Germline V gives CDR1 MNHEY, CDR2 SVGAGI. The CDR3 length is 14 residues. The CDR3 spells CASSYSGQDYEQYF. The CDR3 DNA follows: TGTGCCAGCAGTTACTCAGGACAGGACTACGAGCAGTACTTC.

The V gene is TRBV20-1, the J gene TRBJ2-1; TRBD1 aligns across 8 bases. Germline V CDR1 and CDR2: DFQATT, SNEGSKA (reference sequence). The CDR3 has 11 amino acids. V was clipped by 6 bases and J by 10 bases; unmatched bases: 5. This CDR3 reads CSAPTGDEQFF. CDR3 nucleotides: TGCAGTGCGCCGACAGGGGACGAGCAGTTCTTC.

The chain employs TRBV7-2 and TRBJ1-6; no reliable D call. The CDR3 is 14 residues long. V was shortened by 3 bases and J by 3 bases, with 6 bases between the two germline ends. Germline V gives CDR1 SGHTA, CDR2 FQGNSA. CDR3 coding DNA: TGTGCCAGCAGCTTGGATTTCTATAATTCACCCCTCCACTTT. It codes for CASSLDFYNSPLHF.

Concerning this clone itself: This sample includes further DNA sequences coding for the same CDR3. CDR3 region: CASSLIGQGETQYF. The CDR3 region has the DNA TGTGCCAGCAGTTTAATAGGACAGGGAGAGACCCAGTACTTC. The genes are TRBV27 and TRBJ2-5; 8 bases agree with TRBD1. The trim removed 2 bases at V and 4 bases at J, leaving 3 bases unmatched. Looked up from germline, CDR1 is MNHEY and CDR2 is SMNVEV (reference sequence). This CDR3 contains 14 residues.

The chain has TRBV7-6 and TRBJ2-1; TRBD2 matches at 7 bases. V was pared by 5 bases and J by 2 bases, with 6 bases of the junction left unmatched. The CDR3 length is 15 residues. Germline V gene lookup returns CDR1 SGHVS and CDR2 FNYEAQ. The CDR3 DNA sequence: TGTGCCAGCAGCCACGGACTAGACCCCTACAATGAGCAGTTCTTC. Encoded protein: CASSHGLDPYNEQFF.

The count of this clone is one. The same CDR3 can be traced to other DNA sequences in this sample. The genes are TRBV30 and TRBJ2-1, with D possibly being TRBD2 (5 bases). V lost 0 bases, J lost 8 bases, and 8 bases lay in between. The length of the CDR3 is 12 residues. Germline V gives CDR1 GTSNPN, CDR2 SVGIG (reference sequence). CDR3 region: CAWSVLGDEQFF. The CDR3, as DNA: TGTGCCTGGAGTGTACTGGGAGATGAGCAGTTCTTC.

The V and J genes are TRBV5-4 and TRBJ2-7; tentatively, D is TRBD1 or TRBD2 (5 bases each). Germline CDR1 reads SGHNT; CDR2 reads YYREEE (reference sequence). CDR3 length: 13 amino acids. V lost 0 bases and J lost 6, with 10 bases in between. The CDR3 sequence is CASSLGWGIEQYF. The CDR3, as DNA: TGTGCCAGCAGCTTGGGTTGGGGGATCGAGCAGTACTTC.

The V gene is TRBV4-1, the J gene TRBJ2-7; a possible D gene is TRBD2 (5 bases). Germline CDR1 MGHRA, CDR2 YSYEKL. The CDR3 loop spans 14 amino acids. Trimming removed 5 bases from V and 2 bases from J, with 13 bases in between. CDR3 sequence reads: CASSMRAATYEQYF. CDR3 nucleotide sequence: TGCGCCAGCAGCATGCGAGCGGCAACCTACGAGCAGTACTTC.

The sample holds a few counts of this clone. The sample contains more than one DNA sequence encoding this CDR3. The rearrangement links TRBV7-9 to TRBJ2-7; D uncertain. V lost 3 bases to trimming and J lost 0 bases, with 6 bases between them. The CDR3 extends over 13 amino acids. Germline CDR1 SEHNR, CDR2 FQNEAQ (reference sequence). This chain's CDR3 is CASSLGNSYEQYF. The CDR3 coding sequence is TGTGCCAGCAGCTTGGGGAACTCCTACGAGCAGTACTTC.

The chain recombines TRBV15 with TRBJ2-7; D ambiguous. The CDR3 loop spans 13 amino acids. Per germline, CDR1 LNHNV and CDR2 YYDKDF (reference sequence). V was clipped by 3 bases and J by 0 bases, with 6 bases between them. The CDR3 coding sequence is TGTGCCACCAGCAGGACGTTCTCCTACGAGCAGTACTTC. It translates to CATSRTFSYEQYF.

This clone appeared once. Other DNA sequences from this sample encode an identical CDR3 as well. The CDR3 bases are TGCGCCAGCAGCCAAGACGAACAGGGTTACGAGCAGTACTTC. This codes for CASSQDEQGYEQYF. The chain recombines TRBV4-3 with TRBJ2-7; a possible D gene is TRBD1 (6 bases). The V end lost 0 bases, the J end lost 4 bases, and 10 bases lay between the germline ends. The CDR3 length is 14 residues. CDR1 and CDR2 (germline): LGHNA, YSLEER.

A note on this clone: The sample holds other DNA sequences that translate to the same CDR3. This rearrangement joins TRBV27 to TRBJ2-7, with 8 nucleotides matching TRBD2. V shed 5 bases and J 0 bases; nucleotides not matched to a gene: 6. The CDR3 has 15 residues. From germline, CDR1 is MNHEY and CDR2 SMNVEV (reference sequence). The CDR3 DNA reads TGTGCCAGCAGTCTCTTTAGCGGGGCCTCCTACGAGCAGTACTTC. It yields the protein CASSLFSGASYEQYF.

This clone has only one observation. The chain uses TRBV29-1 and TRBJ2-2; possibly TRBD2 for D (5 bases). The CDR3 is 13 amino acids. CDR1 and CDR2 from the germline V gene are SQVTM and ANQGSEA. The V end was cut by 4 bases, the J end by 7 bases, with 13 bases between. The CDR3 DNA sequence: TGCAGCGTTGGAGAGGGTTTTGTCGGGGAGCTGTTTTTT. Protein: CSVGEGFVGELFF.

The chain carries TRBV28 and TRBJ1-2; the D is unclear. Trimming left V 5 bases short and J 8 bases short, with 15 bases between. Germline CDR1 and CDR2: MDHEN and SYDVKM. This CDR3 region has 13 residues. Here the CDR3 reads CASSVYGDLGYTF. The CDR3 DNA sequence: TGTGCCAGCAGTGTTTACGGAGACCTCGGCTACACCTTC.

On this clone itself: Other DNA sequences in this specimen translate into the identical CDR3. The rearrangement uses TRBV7-8 and TRBJ2-3; 10 positions agree with TRBD2. Unmatched junction bases numbered 5, after V lost 1 base and J lost 4 bases. Germline V lookup: CDR1 SGHVS, CDR2 FQNEAQ. The CDR3 has 16 amino acids. CDR3 residues: CASSLGLAGVPDTQYF. The CDR3 coding sequence is TGTGCCAGCAGCTTAGGGCTAGCGGGAGTCCCAGATACGCAGTATTTT.

This clone has only one observation. The J gene is TRBJ2-3, the V gene TRBV7-9; 7 bases line up with TRBD1. This CDR3 contains 17 residues. Looked up from germline, CDR1 is SEHNR and CDR2 is FQNEAQ (reference sequence). V was clipped by 2 bases and J by 1 base; unmatched bases: 9. The CDR3 coding sequence is TGTGCCAGCAGCTTACCGACAGGGCGAGATCGCACAGATACGCAGTATTTT. It codes for CASSLPTGRDRTDTQYF. The full variable domain, in which reference TRBV7-9 and TRBJ2-3 provide the parts outside the CDR3, is DTGVSQNPRHKITKRGQNVTFRCDPISEHNRLYWYRQTLGQGPEFLTYFQNEAQLEKSRLLSDRFSAERPKGSFSTLEIQRTEQGDSAMYLCASSLPTGRDRTDTQYFGPGTRLTVL.

V and J are TRBV7-6 and TRBJ1-1; weak D call: TRBD1 (5 bases). CDR1 and CDR2 from the germline V gene are SGHVS and FNYEAQ. The ends were cut back, 3 bases at V and 3 bases at J, with 14 bases in the middle. The CDR3 is made up of 15 amino acids. The CDR3: CASSFEQVSHTEAFF. The DNA of the CDR3 is TGTGCCAGCAGCTTTGAACAGGTTAGCCACACTGAAGCTTTCTTT.

The CDR3 DNA follows: TGTGCCAGCAGTGAAGAGGGGGGGCCCACAGATACGCAGTATTTT. As protein: CASSEEGGPTDTQYF. J is TRBJ2-3 and V is TRBV6-1; D may be TRBD2 (7 bases). Trimming shortened V by 1 base and J by 2 bases, and 10 bases separated the two germline ends. Per germline, CDR1 MNHNS and CDR2 SASEGT. CDR3 length: 15 residues.

The chain couples TRBV9 to TRBJ2-1; 9 bases are a match to TRBD2. The CDR3 sequence is 16 residues long. The J segment lost 2 bases and the V segment lost 5 bases, leaving 8 bases of the junction unmatched. From germline, CDR1 is SGDLS and CDR2 YYNGEE. CDR3 residues: CASSENLAGAYNEQFF. As DNA, the CDR3 is TGTGCCAGCAGTGAAAACTTAGCGGGAGCCTACAATGAGCAGTTCTTC. Full variable domain (missing parts from reference TRBV9 and TRBJ2-1): DSGVTQTPKHLITATGQRVTLRCSPRSGDLSVYWYQQSLDQGLQFLIQYYNGEERAKGNILERFSAQQFPDLHSELNLSSLELGDSALYFCASSENLAGAYNEQFFGPGTRLTVL.

This clone was recorded once. The chain combines TRBV5-1 with TRBJ2-4, with D possibly being TRBD1 (5 bases). The CDR3 spans 14 residues. CDR1 is SGHRS, CDR2 YFSETQ, per germline. Trimming shortened V by 0 bases and J by 5 bases, and 9 bases separated the two germline ends. The CDR3 region has the DNA TGCGCCAGCAGCTTGGCCGTAGGGGAAAACATTCAGTACTTC. Translation gives CASSLAVGENIQYF. The full variable domain, its missing parts supplied by reference TRBV5-1 and TRBJ2-4, is KAGVTQTPRYLIKTRGQQVTLSCSPISGHRSVSWYQQTPGQGLQFLFEYFSETQRNKGNFPGRFSGRQFSNSRSEMNVSTLELGDSALYLCASSLAVGENIQYFGAGTRLSVL.

The chain carries TRBV30 and TRBJ2-5; 7 bases align to TRBD1. Trimming removed 3 bases from V and 3 bases from J; junction bases left unmatched: 4. This CDR3 region has 13 residues. In germline, CDR1 is GTSNPN, CDR2 SVGIG (reference sequence). The CDR3 sequence: CAWSDDREETQYF. CDR3 bases: TGTGCCTGGAGCGATGACAGGGAAGAGACCCAGTACTTC.